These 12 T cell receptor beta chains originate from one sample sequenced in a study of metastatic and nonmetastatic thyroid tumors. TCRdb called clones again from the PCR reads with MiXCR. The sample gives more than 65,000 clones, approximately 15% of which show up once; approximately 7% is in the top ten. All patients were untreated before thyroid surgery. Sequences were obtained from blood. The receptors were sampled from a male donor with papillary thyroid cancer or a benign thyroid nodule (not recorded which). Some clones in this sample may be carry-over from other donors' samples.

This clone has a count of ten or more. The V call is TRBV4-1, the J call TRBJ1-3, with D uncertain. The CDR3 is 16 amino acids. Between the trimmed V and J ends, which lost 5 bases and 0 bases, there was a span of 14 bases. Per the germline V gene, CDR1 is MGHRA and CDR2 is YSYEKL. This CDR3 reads CASSSPVQSSGNTIYF. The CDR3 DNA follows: TGCGCCAGCAGCTCACCCGTTCAAAGCTCTGGAAACACCATATATTTT.

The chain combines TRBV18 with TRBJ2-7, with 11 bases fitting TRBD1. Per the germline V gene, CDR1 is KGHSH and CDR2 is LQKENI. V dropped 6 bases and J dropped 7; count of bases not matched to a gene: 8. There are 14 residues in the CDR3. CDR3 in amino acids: CASSSGTGGREQYF. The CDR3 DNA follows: TGTGCCAGCTCGTCCGGGACAGGGGGGAGAGAGCAGTACTTC.

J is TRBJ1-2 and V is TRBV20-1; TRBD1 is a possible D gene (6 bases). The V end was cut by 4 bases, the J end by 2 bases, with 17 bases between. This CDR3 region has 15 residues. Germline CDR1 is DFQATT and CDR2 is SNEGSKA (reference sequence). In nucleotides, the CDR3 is TGCAGTGCTAAGAACGTGGGGGGCTCCAACTATGGCTACACCTTC. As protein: CSAKNVGGSNYGYTF.

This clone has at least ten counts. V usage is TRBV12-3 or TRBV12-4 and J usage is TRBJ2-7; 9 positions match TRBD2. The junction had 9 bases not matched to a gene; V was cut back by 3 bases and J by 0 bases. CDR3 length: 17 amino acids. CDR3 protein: CASSFSRGRVPSYEQYF. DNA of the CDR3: TGTGCCAGCAGTTTTAGTCGCGGGAGGGTTCCCTCCTACGAGCAGTACTTC.

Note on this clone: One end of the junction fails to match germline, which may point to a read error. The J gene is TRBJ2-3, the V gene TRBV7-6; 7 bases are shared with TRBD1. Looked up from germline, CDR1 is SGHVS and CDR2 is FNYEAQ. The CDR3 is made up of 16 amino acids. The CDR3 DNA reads TGTGCCAGCATCTTAGGGACAGTGGGCTTCACAGATACGCAGTATTTT. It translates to CASILGTVGFTDTQYF.

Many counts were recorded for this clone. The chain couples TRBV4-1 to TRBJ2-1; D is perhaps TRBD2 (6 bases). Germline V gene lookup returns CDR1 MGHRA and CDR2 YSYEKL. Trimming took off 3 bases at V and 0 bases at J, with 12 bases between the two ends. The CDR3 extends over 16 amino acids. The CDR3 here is CASSQFSGSSYNEQFF. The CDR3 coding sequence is TGCGCCAGCAGCCAGTTTAGCGGTAGCTCCTACAATGAGCAGTTCTTC.

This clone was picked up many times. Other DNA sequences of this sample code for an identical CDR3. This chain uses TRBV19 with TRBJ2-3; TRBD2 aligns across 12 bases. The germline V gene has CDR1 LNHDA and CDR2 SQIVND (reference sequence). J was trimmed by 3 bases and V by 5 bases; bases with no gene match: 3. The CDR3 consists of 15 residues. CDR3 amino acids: CASSPSGRVTDTQYF. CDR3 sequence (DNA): TGTGCCAGTAGTCCTAGCGGGAGGGTGACAGATACGCAGTATTTT. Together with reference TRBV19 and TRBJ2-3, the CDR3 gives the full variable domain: DGGITQSPKYLFRKEGQNVTLSCEQNLNHDAMYWYRQDPGQGLRLIYYSQIVNDFQKGDIAEGYSVSREKKESFPLTVTSAQKNPTAFYLCASSPSGRVTDTQYFGPGTRLTVL.

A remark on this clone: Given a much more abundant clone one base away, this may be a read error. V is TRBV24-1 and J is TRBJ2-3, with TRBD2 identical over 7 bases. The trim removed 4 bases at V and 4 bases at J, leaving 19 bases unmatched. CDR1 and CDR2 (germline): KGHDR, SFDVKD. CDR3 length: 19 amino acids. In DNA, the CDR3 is TGTGCCACCAGTGACCCGCCTCTAGCGGTAGTACCGGATCCAGATACGCAGTATTTT. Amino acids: CATSDPPLAVVPDPDTQYF.

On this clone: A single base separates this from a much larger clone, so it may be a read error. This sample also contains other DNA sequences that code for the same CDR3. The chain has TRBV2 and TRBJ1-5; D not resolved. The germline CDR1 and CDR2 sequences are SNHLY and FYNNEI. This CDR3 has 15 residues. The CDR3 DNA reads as TGTGCCAGCAGCCTCGGTCAACTTAGCAATCAGCCCCAGCACTTT. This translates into CASSLGQLSNQPQHF.

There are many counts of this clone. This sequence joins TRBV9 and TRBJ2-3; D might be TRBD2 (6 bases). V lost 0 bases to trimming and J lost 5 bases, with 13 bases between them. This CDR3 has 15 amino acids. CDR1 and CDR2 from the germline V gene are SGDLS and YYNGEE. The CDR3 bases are TGTGCCAGCAGCGTAGCGCCGGGAGTGATAGATACGCAGTATTTT. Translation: CASSVAPGVIDTQYF.

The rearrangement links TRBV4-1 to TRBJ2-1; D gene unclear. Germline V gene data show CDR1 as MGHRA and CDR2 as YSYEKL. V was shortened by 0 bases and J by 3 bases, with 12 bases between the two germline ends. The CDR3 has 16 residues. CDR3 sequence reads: CASSQDSVWDYNEQFF. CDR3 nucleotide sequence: TGCGCCAGCAGCCAAGATTCGGTCTGGGACTACAATGAGCAGTTCTTC.

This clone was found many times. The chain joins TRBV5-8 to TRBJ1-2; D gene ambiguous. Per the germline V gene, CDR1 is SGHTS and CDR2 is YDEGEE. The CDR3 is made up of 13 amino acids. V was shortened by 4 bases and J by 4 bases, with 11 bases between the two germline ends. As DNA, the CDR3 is TGTGCCAGCAGCCCTACAGAGCCCTATGGCTACACCTTC. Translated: CASSPTEPYGYTF.